This entry lists 22 T cell receptor beta chains sequenced from one sample in a study of lymphopenia after photon versus proton radiotherapy (dated by TCRdb to between 2018 and 2020). To prepare the library, the immunoSEQ multiplex PCR assay was applied. The source is immuneACCESS, and TCRdb retained only in-frame sequences with V and J called. Part of the clones is not carried over; for the studies checked, unresolved V genes explain less than half of this, and the remainder is unexplained. For this sample there are 15,000 or so clones; around 86% appear just once. The top ten clones comprise roughly 10% of the sample. The sample in question was peripheral blood, obtained from a patient treated with proton-based radiotherapy. The receptors were sampled from a man between 70 and 80 years old with pancreatic cancer.

This chain joins TRBV5-1 and TRBJ1-2; D uncertain. The germline V gene has CDR1 SGHRS and CDR2 YFSETQ. The CDR3 extends over 16 amino acids. Trimming pared 0 bases from V and 2 bases from J, leaving 14 bases between. The CDR3 here is CASSLGSGPGNYGYTF. CDR3 coding DNA: TGCGCCAGCAGCTTGGGTTCCGGGCCGGGAAACTATGGCTACACCTTC. Based on the CDR3 plus reference TRBV5-1 and TRBJ1-2, the full variable domain is KAGVTQTPRYLIKTRGQQVTLSCSPISGHRSVSWYQQTPGQGLQFLFEYFSETQRNKGNFPGRFSGRQFSNSRSEMNVSTLELGDSALYLCASSLGSGPGNYGYTFGSGTRLTVV.

The CDR3 region is CASSERRTGANVLTF. DNA of the CDR3: TGTGCCAGCAGTGAACGGCGGACTGGGGCCAACGTCCTGACTTTC. The chain is built from TRBV6-1 and TRBJ2-6; D gene ambiguous. V dropped 2 bases and J dropped 2 bases, with 7 bases sitting between them. The CDR3 contains 15 residues. Germline assignment: CDR1 MNHNS and CDR2 SASEGT.

The rearrangement uses TRBV11-2 and TRBJ1-1; no firm D call. The CDR3 runs 15 residues. Germline CDR1 and CDR2: SGHAT and FQNNGV. V was trimmed by 1 base and J by 6 bases, leaving 15 bases between them. CDR3 DNA sequence: TGTGCCAGCAGCTTAGTTGACGGAGCCCCCTCTGAAGCTTTCTTT. Residues: CASSLVDGAPSEAFF.

This clone has just one count. The J gene is TRBJ2-5, the V gene TRBV18, with D possibly being TRBD1 (5 bases). The CDR3 consists of 17 residues. Germline CDR1 reads KGHSH; CDR2 reads LQKENI. Trimming pared 1 base from V and 5 bases from J, leaving 20 bases between. In DNA form, the CDR3 reads TGTGCCAGCTCACCACGTCCGACAGACCCGGTGGGGGAGACCCAGTACTTC. Protein sequence: CASSPRPTDPVGETQYF.

This clone was counted a single time. The V call is TRBV19, the J call TRBJ1-2; 9 positions match TRBD1. Germline V gene sequence: CDR1 LNHDA, CDR2 SQIVND (reference sequence). The CDR3 runs 17 residues. Trimming took 5 bases from V and 5 from J; bases not matched to a gene: 15. The CDR3 reads CASSLSPGQGPFYGYTF. The CDR3 DNA is TGTGCCAGTAGTCTGTCACCGGGACAGGGCCCCTTTTATGGCTACACCTTC.

This CDR3 is CASSPDGRYSNQPQHF. The CDR3 coding sequence is TGTGCCAGCAGTCCTGACGGGAGATATAGCAATCAGCCCCAGCATTTT. V is TRBV6-6 and J is TRBJ1-5, with D uncertain. V was pared by 5 bases and J by 0 bases, with 14 bases between. CDR3 length: 16 amino acids. CDR1 and CDR2 (germline): MNHNY, SVGAGI (reference sequence).

This rearrangement joins TRBV6-5 to TRBJ1-1; D remains ambiguous. CDR1 and CDR2 (germline): MNHEY, SVGAGI. The CDR3 spans 14 residues. V was trimmed by 0 bases and J by 0 bases, leaving 5 bases between them. CDR3 residues: CASSYSEMNTEAFF. The CDR3 DNA follows: TGTGCCAGCAGTTACTCGGAGATGAACACTGAAGCTTTCTTT.

The rearrangement joins TRBV9 to TRBJ2-1; TRBD2 agrees at 15 bases. J lost 8 bases, V lost 4 bases, and 13 bases had no gene match. Germline CDR1 reads SGDLS; CDR2 reads YYNGEE. This CDR3 is built from 18 residues. Here the CDR3 reads CASSLPRTSGGAMDEQFF. The CDR3 DNA follows: TGTGCCAGCAGCCTCCCCCGGACTAGCGGGGGGGCCATGGATGAGCAGTTCTTC.

CDR3 region: CASSPAASNYSPLHF. Here the CDR3 DNA reads TGTGCCAGCAGCCCGGCGGCCAGCAACTATTCACCCCTCCACTTT. The chain couples TRBV5-4 to TRBJ1-6, with D hard to call. The V end lost 4 bases, the J end lost 8 bases, and 16 bases lay between the germline ends. This CDR3 has 15 amino acids. CDR1 SGHNT and CDR2 YYREEE come from the germline V gene (reference sequence).

V gene TRBV5-8 combines with J gene TRBJ2-3; 11 bases align to TRBD2. V was clipped by 4 bases and J by 1 base; unmatched bases: 2. The CDR3 covers 15 residues. Germline CDR1 is SGHTS and CDR2 is YDEGEE. CDR3 protein: CASSPGLAGTDTQYF. CDR3 nucleotide sequence: TGTGCCAGCAGCCCGGGACTAGCGGGCACAGATACGCAGTATTTT.

The CDR3 loop reads CASSLDGVVTEAFF. The CDR3 DNA reads TGCGCCAGCAGCTTGGATGGGGTGGTCACTGAAGCTTTCTTT. This chain connects TRBV5-1 to TRBJ1-1; D is unclear. The ends were cut back, 0 bases at V and 4 bases at J, with 10 bases in the middle. Germline V CDR1 and CDR2: SGHRS, YFSETQ. This CDR3 is built from 14 residues.

This chain connects TRBV2 to TRBJ2-7; 9 positions match TRBD1. This CDR3 contains 12 residues. Germline V lookup: CDR1 SNHLY, CDR2 FYNNEI. V was clipped by 6 bases and J by 7 bases; unmatched bases: 4. The CDR3 region has the DNA TGTGCCAGCAGACAGGGGGCGCGGGAGCAGTACTTC. Protein product: CASRQGAREQYF.

On this clone: The identical CDR3 is also encoded by other nucleotide sequences in the sample. The chain couples TRBV5-1 to TRBJ2-5; 10 bases line up with TRBD2. The CDR3 is 15 amino acids. Germline trimming cut 1 base from V and 5 bases from J; bases unmatched to any gene: 5. CDR1 is SGHRS, CDR2 YFSETQ, per germline. The CDR3 region has the DNA TGCGCCAGCAGCTTGCGGCTAGCGGGGGCGGAGACCCAGTACTTC. Protein: CASSLRLAGAETQYF.

The chain has TRBV6-6 and TRBJ2-1; 7 positions agree with TRBD2. V lost 6 bases to trimming and J lost 5 bases; unmatched junction nucleotides: 7. From germline, CDR1 is MNHNY and CDR2 SVGAGI (reference sequence). The CDR3 length is 14 residues. CDR3 protein: CASRSVAGNNEQFF. In DNA form, the CDR3 reads TGTGCCAGCAGAAGCGTAGCGGGTAACAATGAGCAGTTCTTC.

This clone was seen a single time. The CDR3 reads CAWGRDTSLGYTF. Written as DNA, the CDR3 is TGTGCCTGGGGTAGGGACACGTCTCTTGGCTACACCTTC. The genes are TRBV30 and TRBJ1-2; maybe TRBD1 (6 bases). CDR1 and CDR2 (germline): GTSNPN, SVGIG (reference sequence). V shed 5 bases and J shed 7 bases, with 17 bases lying between them. The CDR3 has 13 amino acids.

J is TRBJ1-3 and V is TRBV19; D is unclear. This CDR3 contains 18 residues. Trimming removed 3 bases at V and 0 bases at J, with 18 bases between. The germline V gene encodes CDR1 LNHDA and CDR2 SQIVND (reference sequence). CDR3 residues: CASSMEVGFYSSGNTIYF. In nucleotides, the CDR3 is TGTGCCAGTAGTATGGAGGTCGGCTTCTACTCCTCTGGAAACACCATATATTTT.

This clone has a single count. This chain connects TRBV2 to TRBJ1-1; D is ambiguous. The V end lost 6 bases, the J end lost 0 bases, and 17 bases lay between the germline ends. The germline V gene has CDR1 SNHLY and CDR2 FYNNEI. The CDR3 extends over 16 amino acids. CDR3 nucleotides: TGTGCCAGCAGACCGATGAGGTTGGGAATGAACACTGAAGCTTTCTTT. Amino acids: CASRPMRLGMNTEAFF.

This clone was seen only once. The V and J genes are TRBV5-1 and TRBJ2-2, with a possible D match to TRBD1 (6 bases). This CDR3 has 16 amino acids. The V end lost 4 bases, the J end lost 2 bases, and 15 bases lay between the germline ends. Per the germline V gene, CDR1 is SGHRS and CDR2 is YFSETQ. CDR3 coding DNA: TGCGCCAGCAGCCGGACCGGGACACTTAACACCGGGGAGCTGTTTTTT. It yields the protein CASSRTGTLNTGELFF.

This clone came up once. The chain links TRBV13 to TRBJ2-7; D gene uncertain. The germline gives CDR1 PRHDT, CDR2 FYEKMQ (reference sequence). The CDR3 consists of 12 residues. Trimming cost V 5 bases and J 6 bases, with 11 bases left between them. The CDR3 is CASSPPAGEQYF. The CDR3 region has the DNA TGTGCCAGCAGCCCTCCCGCCGGCGAGCAGTACTTC.

CDR3 DNA: TGTGCCAGCAGCACGGGACAGGGGAGCACTGAAGCTTTCTTT. Protein sequence: CASSTGQGSTEAFF. The chain couples TRBV7-8 to TRBJ1-1, with 10 bases that match TRBD1. Germline CDR1 is SGHVS and CDR2 is FQNEAQ. The ends lost 5 bases at V and 4 bases at J; junction bases unmatched: 4. This CDR3 is built from 14 residues.

The V and J genes are TRBV6-6 and TRBJ2-1, with 7 bases that match TRBD1. This CDR3 comprises 12 residues. From germline, CDR1 is MNHNY and CDR2 SVGAGI (reference sequence). J was trimmed by 7 bases and V by 6 bases; bases with no gene match: 3. DNA of the CDR3: TGTGCCAGCAGAACAGGGGCAAATGAGCAGTTCTTC. This translates into CASRTGANEQFF.

This chain joins TRBV28 and TRBJ1-5; TRBD1 might be the D (6 bases). Germline values: CDR1 MDHEN, CDR2 SYDVKM. V lost 2 bases and J lost 2, with 13 bases in between. The CDR3 extends over 16 amino acids. The CDR3 DNA is TGTGCCAGCAGTTTACGAGGGAACAGGGGCAATCAGCCCCAGCATTTT. This gives the protein CASSLRGNRGNQPQHF.